This is a list of T cell receptor beta chains from one sample in a study of blood T cell repertoires in COVID-19. Clones were read by immunoSEQ multiplex PCR, and TCRdb kept only the in-frame ones, dropping some. The sample shows under 200,000 clones, 86% of them seen only once. Input material: PBMCs or T cells enriched from blood (not recorded which). These receptors were obtained from a man aged 35-49 years with acute COVID-19. The CDR3 runs from the conserved cysteine through the conserved F or W. Fields, in order: J gene, V gene, D gene, clone size, CDR3 protein, CDR3 DNA. D genes are given only for firm matches. Clone size is shown for a subset of rows, as once, few, many or a class of expanded clone.

TRBJ2-3	TRBV6-1	TRBD1	once	CASSGTGSGRFTDTQYF	TGTGCCAGCAGTGGGACAGGTTCGGGACGGTTCACAGATACGCAGTATTTT
TRBJ2-7	TRBV5-4	.	.	CASSLKSGALTFHEQYF	TGTGCCAGCAGCTTGAAATCTGGGGCGCTTACGTTTCATGAGCAGTACTTC
TRBJ2-7	TRBV4-1	TRBD1	.	CASSQFDRGEIYEQYF	TGCGCCAGCAGCCAATTTGACAGGGGGGAGATCTACGAGCAGTACTTC
TRBJ2-7	TRBV6-1	.	.	CASSPRGAGYEQYF	TGTGCCAGCAGTCCTCGGGGGGCTGGTTACGAGCAGTACTTC
TRBJ2-3	TRBV9	.	.	CASSLRAGVTDTQYF	TGTGCCAGCAGCCTCCGAGCGGGCGTCACAGATACGCAGTATTTT
TRBJ1-5	TRBV21-1	.	once	CASSKGLANQPQHF	TGTGCCAGCAGCAAAGGATTAGCAAATCAGCCCCAGCATTTT
TRBJ2-1	TRBV9	.	.	CASSSPGGDRTSGEQFF	TGTGCCAGCAGCTCTCCGGGGGGGGACAGAACTAGCGGTGAGCAGTTCTTC
TRBJ2-7	TRBV5-1	.	.	CASSLALSTYEQYF	TGCGCCAGCAGCTTGGCCCTCAGTACCTACGAGCAGTACTTC
TRBJ1-2	TRBV7-2	.	few	CASSLARGDYGYTF	TGTGCCAGCAGCTTAGCGCGGGGGGACTATGGCTACACCTTC
TRBJ2-3	TRBV2	.	.	CASSHTDTQYF	TGTGCCAGCAGTCACACAGATACGCAGTATTTT
TRBJ2-7	TRBV27	.	once	CASSLSAGYEQYF	TGTGCCAGCAGTTTATCGGCGGGATACGAGCAGTACTTC
TRBJ2-1	TRBV6-5	TRBD2	.	CASRLTSGEFNEQFF	TGTGCCAGCAGACTTACTAGCGGAGAATTCAATGAGCAGTTCTTC
TRBJ1-1	TRBV28	.	.	CASSTTGLNTEAFF	TGTGCCAGCAGTACGACAGGCTTGAACACTGAAGCTTTCTTT
TRBJ2-4	TRBV24-1	.	.	CATSDPQVAKNIQYF	TGTGCCACCAGTGACCCCCAGGTTGCCAAAAACATTCAGTACTTC
TRBJ2-2	TRBV9	.	.	CASSPSAAGELFF	TGTGCCAGCAGCCCCTCCGCGGCCGGGGAGCTGTTTTTT
TRBJ1-6	TRBV9	TRBD1	.	CASNRGQDNSPLHF	TGTGCCAGCAACAGAGGACAGGATAATTCACCCCTCCACTTT
TRBJ2-1	TRBV28	TRBD1	.	CASQTAGQGYNEQFF	TGTGCCAGCCAGACTGCGGGACAGGGTTACAATGAGCAGTTCTTC
TRBJ1-2	TRBV19	.	.	CASSTHSTANYGYTF	TGTGCCAGTAGTACCCACAGCACCGCTAACTATGGCTACACCTTC
TRBJ2-7	TRBV6-5	.	once	CASSYGLVAAYEQYF	TGTGCCAGCAGTTACGGGTTAGTAGCTGCCTACGAGCAGTACTTC
TRBJ1-4	TRBV30	.	.	CAWSVGGWEKLFF	TGTGCCTGGAGTGTAGGGGGTTGGGAAAAACTGTTTTTT
TRBJ2-3	TRBV9	.	.	CASSARISTGADTQYF	TGTGCCAGCAGCGCAAGGATTAGTACAGGAGCAGATACGCAGTATTTT
TRBJ2-2	TRBV9	TRBD2	.	CASSPRTSGITNTGELFF	TGTGCCAGCAGCCCAAGGACTAGCGGGATTACGAACACCGGGGAGCTGTTTTTT
TRBJ1-2	TRBV20-1	.	.	CSASPDSYGYTF	TGCAGTGCTAGTCCAGACAGCTATGGCTACACCTTC
TRBJ2-2	TRBV3-1/TRBV3-2	.	once	CASSPPLRDTGELFF	TGTGCCAGCAGCCCCCCCCTTCGGGACACCGGGGAGCTGTTTTTT
TRBJ2-4	TRBV28	TRBD1	.	CASSYPGQGKNIQYF	TGTGCCAGCAGTTATCCGGGACAGGGGAAAAACATTCAGTACTTC
TRBJ2-2	TRBV27	.	.	CATTKGADYGELFF	TGTGCCACCACTAAGGGGGCGGACTACGGGGAGCTGTTTTTT
TRBJ1-1	TRBV28	.	.	CASRWGRATEAFF	TGTGCCAGCAGGTGGGGGAGGGCCACTGAAGCTTTCTTT
TRBJ2-1	TRBV11-3	.	.	CASSQSTGNNEQFF	TGTGCCAGCAGCCAATCAACAGGAAACAATGAGCAGTTCTTC
TRBJ2-6	TRBV5-1	TRBD1	.	CASNRGITGANVLTF	TGCGCCAGTAACAGGGGGATCACTGGGGCCAACGTCCTGACTTTC
TRBJ2-1	TRBV12-5	TRBD2	.	CASGSQRRGLAFHNEQFF	TGTGCTAGTGGTTCCCAACGTCGGGGACTAGCGTTCCACAATGAGCAGTTCTTC